This TCR beta chain derives from a study of cytomegalovirus exposure and HLA in healthy donors. Notes on the study in general: Sequencing depth roughly uniform across donors was assumed in presence/absence analyses. A missense variant in DCLRE1C was later tied to TCR beta V- and J-gene trimming. Highly shared variants forming one cluster were likely a sequencing artifact.

13 Jbeta primers and 60 Vbeta primers were used for the PCR. The authors' processing: Later, 65 million to 85 million unique TCR beta chains were counted in an analysis, and 10 million to 12 million of them were shared. Profiling relied on immunoSEQ multiplex PCR, and the TCRdb table lists in-frame clones only, not all of them. That table furnishes V, J and clone size, whereas the DNA furnished D and trimming. The top ten clones hold approximately 0.22% of a sample with approximately 220,000 clones, under 80% of them seen once. A remark on this clone: The antigen remains undetermined.

V was pared by 0 bases and J by 7 bases, with 10 bases between. Germline CDR1 and CDR2: LGHNA and YNFKEQ. The CDR3 is 14 amino acids. The sample was PBMCs. The rearrangement joins TRBV4-2 to TRBJ1-3, with D perhaps TRBD1 (5 bases). This TCR came from a girl aged 2 to 10 in good health and CMV-seronegative. DNA of the CDR3: TGTGCCAGCAGCCAAGAGACCAGGGCCAACACCATATATTTT. Translating it yields CASSQETRANTIYF.